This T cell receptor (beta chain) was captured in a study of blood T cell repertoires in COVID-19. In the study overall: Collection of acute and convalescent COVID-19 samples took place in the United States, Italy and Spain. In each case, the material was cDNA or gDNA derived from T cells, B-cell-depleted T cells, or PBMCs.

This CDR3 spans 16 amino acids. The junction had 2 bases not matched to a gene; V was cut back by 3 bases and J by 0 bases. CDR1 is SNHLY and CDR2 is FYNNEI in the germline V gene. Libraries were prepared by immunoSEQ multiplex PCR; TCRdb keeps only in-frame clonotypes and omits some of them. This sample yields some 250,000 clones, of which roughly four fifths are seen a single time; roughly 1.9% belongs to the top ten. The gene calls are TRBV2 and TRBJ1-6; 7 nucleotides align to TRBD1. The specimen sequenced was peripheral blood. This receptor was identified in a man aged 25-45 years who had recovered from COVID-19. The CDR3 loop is CASSDRGSSYNSPLHF. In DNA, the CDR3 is TGTGCCAGCAGTGACAGGGGGAGCTCCTATAATTCACCCCTCCACTTT.